This entry features one T cell receptor (beta chain) sequence. The junction had 15 bases not matched to a gene; V was cut back by 0 bases and J by 4 bases. In germline, CDR1 is SGHRS, CDR2 YFSETQ. This CDR3 is built from 18 residues. The participants were between about 18 and 95 years old and came from 24 US areas. Cohort 3 donors were reported recovered after two negative PCRs, clearance, or symptom resolution. This sample was taken from a study of blood T cell repertoires in COVID-19. Study-level background: Sources were T cells, B-cell-depleted T cells, or PBMCs; the material itself was cDNA or gDNA.

Measured with immunoSEQ multiplex PCR; TCRdb has only the in-frame clones, and not every one. Of around 250,000 clones listed, around 84% are singletons. This clonotype originated in a woman between 45 and 60 years old who had recovered from COVID-19. The rearrangement uses TRBV5-1 and TRBJ2-5; 7 bases map to TRBD2. Sequenced material: PBMCs or T cells enriched from blood (not recorded which). The CDR3 loop reads CASSLDASGPRRVETQYF. The CDR3 DNA reads TGCGCCAGCAGCTTGGATGCTAGCGGTCCCAGAAGGGTAGAGACCCAGTACTTC.